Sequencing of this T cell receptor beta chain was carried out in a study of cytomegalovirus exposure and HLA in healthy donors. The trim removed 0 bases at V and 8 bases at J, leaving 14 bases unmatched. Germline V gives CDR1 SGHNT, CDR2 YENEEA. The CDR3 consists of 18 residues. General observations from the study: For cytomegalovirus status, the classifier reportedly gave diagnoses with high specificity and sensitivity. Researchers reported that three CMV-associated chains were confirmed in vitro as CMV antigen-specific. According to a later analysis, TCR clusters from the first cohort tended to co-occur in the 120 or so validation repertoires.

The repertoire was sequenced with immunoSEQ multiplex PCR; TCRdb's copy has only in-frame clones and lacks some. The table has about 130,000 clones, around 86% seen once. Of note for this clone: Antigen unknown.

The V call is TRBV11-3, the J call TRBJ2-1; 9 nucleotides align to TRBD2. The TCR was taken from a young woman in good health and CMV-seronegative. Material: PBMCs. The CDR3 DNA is TGTGCCAGCAGCTTAGATCGCCAGGGACTAGCTTCCGGTCATGAGCAGTTCTTC. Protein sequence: CASSLDRQGLASGHEQFF. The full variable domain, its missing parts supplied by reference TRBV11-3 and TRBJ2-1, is EAGVVQSPRYKIIEKKQPVAFWCNPISGHNTLYWYLQNLGQGPELLIRYENEEAVDDSQLPKDRFSAERLKGVDSTLKIQPAELGDSAVYLCASSLDRQGLASGHEQFFGPGTRLTVL.